Following are 20 T cell receptor beta chains from one sample sequenced in a study of beta chain features in type 1 diabetes. The authors reverse transcribed all of the isolated RNA, so sequencing captured expressed TCRB transcripts. TCRdb keeps only in-frame clones here, not all; method: immunoSEQ multiplex PCR. The table records hundreds of thousands of clones, roughly a sixth of them present only once. The sequencing input was naive CD4+ T cells from blood. The receptors derive from a young woman in good health.

This rearrangement joins TRBV6-5 to TRBJ2-1; 11 bases agree with TRBD1. Germline CDR1 and CDR2: MNHEY and SVGAGI. The trim removed 2 bases at V and 6 bases at J, leaving 6 bases unmatched. The CDR3 contains 16 residues. The CDR3 region is CASSYGPGTGGNEQFF. CDR3 DNA: TGTGCCAGCAGTTACGGACCCGGGACAGGGGGCAATGAGCAGTTCTTC.

The V and J genes are TRBV27 and TRBJ1-2; the match to TRBD1 covers 9 bases. The CDR3 is made up of 16 amino acids. V was clipped by 5 bases and J by 9 bases; unmatched bases: 16. Germline CDR1 and CDR2: MNHEY and SMNVEV (reference sequence). CDR3 residues: CASSPAGTGSYLSYTF. The CDR3 DNA reads as TGTGCCAGCAGTCCCGCCGGGACAGGGTCATACTTGAGCTACACCTTC.

CDR3: CASSTRLAGGTDTQYF. CDR3 bases: TGTGCCAGCAGTACCCGACTAGCGGGAGGTACAGATACGCAGTATTTT. The chain joins TRBV7-9 to TRBJ2-3; 13 nucleotides match TRBD2. This CDR3 has 16 amino acids. Germline CDR1 is SEHNR and CDR2 is FQNEAQ (reference sequence). The junction had 6 bases not matched to a gene; V was cut back by 6 bases and J by 3 bases.

The rearrangement uses TRBV10-3 and TRBJ2-2; 7 bases match TRBD1. CDR1 is ENHRY and CDR2 is SYGVKD in the germline V gene. V was clipped by 10 bases and J by 1 base; unmatched bases: 12. The CDR3 runs to 16 residues. The CDR3 nucleotides read TGTGCCACCAGGAGAGGGACAGTGATGAACACCGGGGAGCTGTTTTTT. It is translated as CATRRGTVMNTGELFF.

The sample holds many counts of this clone. The chain employs TRBV10-3 and TRBJ2-6, with a tentative D call TRBD1 (5 bases). CDR3 length equals 14 residues. Germline assignment: CDR1 ENHRY and CDR2 SYGVKD. V shed 10 bases and J shed 0 bases, with 10 bases lying between them. CDR3 sequence: CATRESSGANVLTF. CDR3 nucleotides: TGTGCCACCAGGGAAAGCTCTGGGGCCAACGTCCTGACTTTC.

About this clone: Distinct nucleotide sequences in the sample also encode this CDR3. The rearrangement joins TRBV5-4 to TRBJ2-2; the match to TRBD2 covers 13 bases. V gave up 4 bases and J gave up 2 bases; unmatched junction bases: 2. Germline CDR1 and CDR2: SGHNT and YYREEE (reference sequence). CDR3 length: 16 amino acids. The CDR3 nucleotides are TGTGCCAGCAGCCGGACTAGCGGGAGAAACACCGGGGAGCTGTTTTTT. Encoded protein: CASSRTSGRNTGELFF.

This chain connects TRBV15 to TRBJ1-1; perhaps TRBD1 as D (6 bases). CDR3 length equals 15 residues. Trimming took 3 bases from V and 0 from J, leaving 11 bases between them. Germline V CDR1 and CDR2: LNHNV, YYDKDF (reference sequence). The CDR3 sequence is CATSRDRRMNTEAFF. In DNA, the CDR3 is TGTGCCACCAGCAGGGACAGAAGAATGAACACTGAAGCTTTCTTT.

This clone came up a few times. Here the CDR3 reads CASSLVAGLAGVEQFF. CDR3 in DNA: TGCGCCAGCAGCTTGGTCGCAGGACTAGCGGGAGTTGAGCAGTTCTTC. The chain joins TRBV5-1 to TRBJ2-1, with 13 nucleotides matching TRBD2. Trimming took 0 bases from V and 9 from J; bases not matched to a gene: 6. Germline CDR1 reads SGHRS; CDR2 reads YFSETQ. The CDR3 extends over 16 amino acids.

A note on this clone: This sample includes further DNA sequences coding for the same CDR3. The V call is TRBV6-1, the J call TRBJ2-5; D call uncertain. The ends were cut back, 5 bases at V and 4 bases at J, with 5 bases in the middle. The CDR3 consists of 11 residues. Germline CDR1 and CDR2: MNHNS and SASEGT. In nucleotides, the CDR3 is TGTGCCAGCAGTTACGGAGAGACCCAGTACTTC. This encodes CASSYGETQYF.

In DNA form, the CDR3 reads TGCAGTTTAGCGGGAGTTTTCGAGCAGTACTTC. Protein sequence: CSLAGVFEQYF. The genes are TRBV20-1 and TRBJ2-7; 9 positions match TRBD2. The CDR3 sequence is 11 residues long. The germline V gene encodes CDR1 DFQATT and CDR2 SNEGSKA (reference sequence). After removal of 8 bases from V and 6 bases from J, the junction contained 5 bases not matched to a gene.

This clone was counted a few times. This sample includes further DNA sequences coding for the same CDR3. V is TRBV18 and J is TRBJ2-1; no firm D call. V shed 3 bases and J shed 3 bases, with 12 bases lying between them. The V gene's germline CDR1 is KGHSH and CDR2 LQKENI. The CDR3 runs to 15 residues. CDR3 residues: CASSPLLADYNEQFF. The CDR3 DNA is TGTGCCAGCTCACCCCTACTTGCGGACTACAATGAGCAGTTCTTC.

V is TRBV2 and J is TRBJ1-2; D gene ambiguous. V was pared by 1 base and J by 3 bases, with 6 bases between. The germline CDR1 and CDR2 sequences are SNHLY and FYNNEI. This CDR3 has 13 amino acids. CDR3 amino acids: CASSEERDYGYTF. Here the CDR3 DNA reads TGTGCCAGCAGTGAAGAGCGAGACTATGGCTACACCTTC.

The table lists this clone with a few counts. The V and J genes are TRBV7-2 and TRBJ2-3; D perhaps matches TRBD2 (6 bases). Germline CDR1 and CDR2: SGHTA and FQGNSA. V shed 3 bases and J shed 4 bases, with 8 bases lying between them. This CDR3 is 13 amino acids long. The DNA of the CDR3 is TGTGCCAGCAGCTTTTGGGGGGCAGATACGCAGTATTTT. Amino acids: CASSFWGADTQYF.

V is TRBV15 and J is TRBJ2-5; perhaps TRBD1 as D (5 bases). The CDR3 is 13 residues long. Looked up from germline, CDR1 is LNHNV and CDR2 is YYDKDF (reference sequence). Trimming removed 0 bases at V and 5 bases at J, with 7 bases between. In DNA, the CDR3 is TGTGCCACCAGCAGAGACAGGGTTGAGACCCAGTACTTC. Protein: CATSRDRVETQYF.

The table lists this clone with a few counts. The rearrangement uses TRBV2 and TRBJ2-2; D is uncertain. Germline V lookup: CDR1 SNHLY, CDR2 FYNNEI. Deletions cut 4 bases from V and 2 bases from J, with 5 bases between. This CDR3 contains 13 residues. The CDR3 DNA sequence: TGTGCCAGCAGTGTCGGCAACACCGGGGAGCTGTTTTTT. It yields the protein CASSVGNTGELFF.

V gene TRBV25-1 combines with J gene TRBJ1-3; 9 bases are a match to TRBD1. V shed 7 bases, J shed 0 bases, and the junction held 4 bases outside the gene matches. This CDR3 has 15 amino acids. In germline, CDR1 is MGHDK, CDR2 SYGVNS. CDR3 loop: CASTGTGYSGNTIYF. CDR3 DNA: TGTGCCAGCACTGGGACAGGGTACTCTGGAAACACCATATATTTT.

This clone turned up a few times. Other DNA sequences in the sample encode the same CDR3. CDR3 sequence reads: CASSSGLAGAGELFF. The CDR3, as DNA: TGTGCCAGCAGCTCTGGACTAGCGGGAGCCGGGGAGCTGTTTTTT. This sequence joins TRBV7-9 and TRBJ2-2; 13 positions match TRBD2. The CDR3 sequence is 15 residues long. In germline, CDR1 is SEHNR, CDR2 FQNEAQ (reference sequence). Trimming at V came to 4 bases and at J to 6 bases, leaving 2 bases not matched to a gene.

The chain employs TRBV18 and TRBJ2-1; 12 nucleotides align to TRBD2. Germline trimming cut 1 base from V and 8 bases from J; bases unmatched to any gene: 6. This CDR3 contains 16 residues. Germline CDR1 and CDR2: KGHSH and LQKENI. CDR3 nucleotide sequence: TGTGCCAGCTCACCACGACTAGCGGGAGACGCCCATGAGCAGTTCTTC. Protein: CASSPRLAGDAHEQFF.

V gene TRBV5-4 combines with J gene TRBJ2-5; 11 bases fit TRBD2. Germline V gene lookup returns CDR1 SGHNT and CDR2 YYREEE (reference sequence). The CDR3 sequence is 15 residues long. The J segment lost 5 bases and the V segment lost 3 bases, leaving 6 bases of the junction unmatched. CDR3 in DNA: TGTGCCAGCAGCTATAGCGGGAGGGGGCGTGAGACCCAGTACTTC. Amino acid sequence: CASSYSGRGRETQYF.

Only a few counts were recorded for this clone. The V gene is TRBV5-1, the J gene TRBJ2-5; D is undetermined. Germline V gives CDR1 SGHRS, CDR2 YFSETQ. The V gene lost 3 bases and the J gene lost 5 bases, with 14 bases spanning the gap. The CDR3 spans 14 residues. The CDR3 is CASSSPDLSETQYF. In nucleotides, the CDR3 is TGCGCCAGCAGCTCCCCGGACCTAAGCGAGACCCAGTACTTC.